This TCR beta chain appears in the sequencing data of a study of spatial heterogeneity in lung cancer. Study-wide background: Beta-chain sequences were consistently detected more often than alpha-chain sequences. A unique TCR and UMI combination showed up more than ten times in raw reads, on average.

The germline V gene has CDR1 SGHDT and CDR2 YYEEEE. V was clipped by 0 bases and J by 2 bases; unmatched bases: 4. This CDR3 is 17 amino acids long. MiXCR was run by TCRdb on the 5' RACE reads, yielding one entry per CDR3 protein. The table includes more than 30,000 distinct CDR3 sequences, roughly 10% detected once. This clonotype was detected only a few times. Its antigen is unidentified. Findings and limits, study-wide: Resection blood, more than follow-up blood, showed ubiquitous expanded tumor TCRs.

As for time point: blood at routine non-recurrence follow-up after resection. The rearrangement uses TRBV5-6 and TRBJ1-6; 8 positions agree with TRBD1. The source of this sequence is a female donor with early-stage non-small cell lung cancer. Sequenced material: PBMCs, taken at follow-up. CDR3 amino acids: CASSLVGRGPYNSPLHF. For the CDR3, the DNA is TGTGCCAGCAGCTTGGTGGGCAGGGGGCCCTATAATTCACCCCTCCACTTT.